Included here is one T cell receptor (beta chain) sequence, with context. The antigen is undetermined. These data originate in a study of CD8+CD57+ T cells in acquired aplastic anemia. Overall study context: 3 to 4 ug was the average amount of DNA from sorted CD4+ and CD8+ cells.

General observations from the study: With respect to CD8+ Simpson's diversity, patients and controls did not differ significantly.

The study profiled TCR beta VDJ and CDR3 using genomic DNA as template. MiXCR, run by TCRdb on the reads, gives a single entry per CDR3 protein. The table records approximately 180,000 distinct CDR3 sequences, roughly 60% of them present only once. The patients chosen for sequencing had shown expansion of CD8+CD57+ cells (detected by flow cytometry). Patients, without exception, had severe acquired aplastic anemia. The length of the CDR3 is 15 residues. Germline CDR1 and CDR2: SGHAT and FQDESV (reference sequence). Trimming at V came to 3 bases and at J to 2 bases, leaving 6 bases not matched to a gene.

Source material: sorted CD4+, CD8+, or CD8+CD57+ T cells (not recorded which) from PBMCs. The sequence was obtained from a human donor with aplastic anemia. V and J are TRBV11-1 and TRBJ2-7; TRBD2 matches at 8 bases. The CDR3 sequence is CASSFGRGAAYEQYF. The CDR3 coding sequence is TGTGCCAGCAGCTTCGGGCGGGGGGCTGCCTACGAGCAGTACTTC.